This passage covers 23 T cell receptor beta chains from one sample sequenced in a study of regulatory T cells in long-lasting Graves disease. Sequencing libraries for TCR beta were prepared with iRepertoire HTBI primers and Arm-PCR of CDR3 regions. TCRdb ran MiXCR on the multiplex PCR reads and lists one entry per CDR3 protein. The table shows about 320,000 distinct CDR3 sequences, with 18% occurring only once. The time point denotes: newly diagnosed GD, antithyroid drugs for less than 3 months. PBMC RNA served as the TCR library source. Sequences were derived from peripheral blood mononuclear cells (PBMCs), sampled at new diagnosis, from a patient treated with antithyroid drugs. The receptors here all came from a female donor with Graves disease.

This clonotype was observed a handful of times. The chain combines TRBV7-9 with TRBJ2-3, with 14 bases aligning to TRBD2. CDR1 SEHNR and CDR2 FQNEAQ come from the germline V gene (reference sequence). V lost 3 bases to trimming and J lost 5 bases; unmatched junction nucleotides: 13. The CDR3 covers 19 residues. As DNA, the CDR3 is TGTGCCAGCAGCTTCAGTGGCGGGACTAGCGGGAGTATGAGAGATACGCAGTATTTT. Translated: CASSFSGGTSGSMRDTQYF.

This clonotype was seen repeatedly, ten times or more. The CDR3 is CASGPLRAINTDTQYF. The CDR3 nucleotides are TGTGCCAGCGGTCCCCTAAGAGCGATCAACACAGATACGCAGTATTTT. The rearrangement uses TRBV2 and TRBJ2-3; D remains unclear. The CDR3 sequence is 16 residues long. The V gene lost 8 bases and the J gene lost 2 bases, with 20 bases spanning the gap. The germline V gene has CDR1 SNHLY and CDR2 FYNNEI.

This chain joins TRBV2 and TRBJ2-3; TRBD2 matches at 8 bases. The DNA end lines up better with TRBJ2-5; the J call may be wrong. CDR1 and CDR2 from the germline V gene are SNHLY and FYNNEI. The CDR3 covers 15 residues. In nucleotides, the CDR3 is TGTGCCAGCAGTGAAACGGGGACTAGTGGAGAGACCCAGTACTTC. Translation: CASSETGTSGETQYF.

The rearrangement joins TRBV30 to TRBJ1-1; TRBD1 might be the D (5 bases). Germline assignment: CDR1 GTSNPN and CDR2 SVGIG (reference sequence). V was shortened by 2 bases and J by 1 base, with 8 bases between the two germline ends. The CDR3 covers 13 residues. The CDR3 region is CAWSHGGNTEAFF. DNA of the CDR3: TGTGCCTGGAGTCACGGGGGGAACACTGAAGCTTTCTTT.

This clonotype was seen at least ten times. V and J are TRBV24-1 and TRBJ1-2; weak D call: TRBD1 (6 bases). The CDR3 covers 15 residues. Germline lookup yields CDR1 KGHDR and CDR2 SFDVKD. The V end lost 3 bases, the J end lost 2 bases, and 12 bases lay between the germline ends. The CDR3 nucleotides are TGTGCCACCAGTGATCCTGCAGGACAGAACTATGGCTACACCTTC. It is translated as CATSDPAGQNYGYTF.

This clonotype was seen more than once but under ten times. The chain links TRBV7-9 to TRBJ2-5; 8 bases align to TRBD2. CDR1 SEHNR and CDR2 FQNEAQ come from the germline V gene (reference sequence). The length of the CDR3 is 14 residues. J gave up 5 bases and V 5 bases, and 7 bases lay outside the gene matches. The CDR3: CASSTTTGGETQYF. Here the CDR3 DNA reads TGTGCCAGCAGCACCACTACGGGAGGGGAGACCCAGTACTTC.

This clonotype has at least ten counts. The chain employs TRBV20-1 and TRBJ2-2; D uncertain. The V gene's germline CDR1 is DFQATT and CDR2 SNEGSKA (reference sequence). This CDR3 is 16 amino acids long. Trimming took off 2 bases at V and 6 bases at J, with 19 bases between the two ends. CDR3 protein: CSARPRGWEGSGELFF. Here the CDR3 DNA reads TGCAGTGCTAGACCTCGTGGCTGGGAAGGGTCCGGGGAGCTGTTTTTT.

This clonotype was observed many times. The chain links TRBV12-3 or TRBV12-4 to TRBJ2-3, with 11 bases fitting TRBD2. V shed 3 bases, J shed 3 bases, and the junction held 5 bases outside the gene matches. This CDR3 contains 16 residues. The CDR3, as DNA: TGTGCCAGCAGTTTCCTAGCGGGAGGCGGTACAGATACGCAGTATTTT. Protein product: CASSFLAGGGTDTQYF.

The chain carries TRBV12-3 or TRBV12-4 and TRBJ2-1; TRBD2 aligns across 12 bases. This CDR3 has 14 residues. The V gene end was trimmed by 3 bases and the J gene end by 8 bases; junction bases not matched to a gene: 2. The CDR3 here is CASSLTSGRDEQFF. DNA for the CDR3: TGTGCCAGCAGTTTGACTAGCGGGAGAGATGAGCAGTTCTTC.

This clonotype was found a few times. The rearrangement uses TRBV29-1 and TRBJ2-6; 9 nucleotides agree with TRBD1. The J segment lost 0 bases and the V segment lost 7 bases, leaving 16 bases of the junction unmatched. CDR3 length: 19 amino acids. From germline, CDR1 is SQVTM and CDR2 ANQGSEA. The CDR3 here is CSDSLLGTGIRSGANVLTF. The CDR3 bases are TGCAGCGATTCGTTGTTAGGGACAGGGATTCGCTCTGGGGCCAACGTCCTGACTTTC.

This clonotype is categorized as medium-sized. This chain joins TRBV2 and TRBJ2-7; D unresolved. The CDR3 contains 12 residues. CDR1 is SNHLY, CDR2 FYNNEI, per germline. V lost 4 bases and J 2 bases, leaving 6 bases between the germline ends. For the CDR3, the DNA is TGTGCCAGCAGTGGGTTCGCCTACGAGCAGTACTTC. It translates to CASSGFAYEQYF.

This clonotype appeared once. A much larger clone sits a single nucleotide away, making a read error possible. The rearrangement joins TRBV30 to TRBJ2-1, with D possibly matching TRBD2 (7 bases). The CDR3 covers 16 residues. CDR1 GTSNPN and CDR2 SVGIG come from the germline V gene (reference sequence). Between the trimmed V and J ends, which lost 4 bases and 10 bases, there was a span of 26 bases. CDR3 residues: CAWTKGGLAAPYEQFF. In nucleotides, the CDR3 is TGTGCCTGGACAAAAGGGGGGCTAGCGGCCCCCTACGAGCAGTTCTTC. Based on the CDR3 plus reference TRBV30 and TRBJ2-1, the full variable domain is SQTIHQWPATLVQPVGSPLSLECTVEGTSNPNLYWYRQAAGRGLQLLFYSVGIGQISSEVPQNLSASRPQDRQFILSSKKLLLSDSGFYLCAWTKGGLAAPYEQFFGPGTRLTVL.

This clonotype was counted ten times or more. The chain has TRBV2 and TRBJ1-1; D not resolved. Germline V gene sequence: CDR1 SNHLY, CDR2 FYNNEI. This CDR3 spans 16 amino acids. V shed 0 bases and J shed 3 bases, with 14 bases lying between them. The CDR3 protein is CASSEALWSNDTEAFF. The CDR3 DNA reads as TGTGCCAGCAGTGAAGCGCTTTGGTCGAACGACACTGAAGCTTTCTTT.

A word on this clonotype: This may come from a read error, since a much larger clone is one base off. CDR3 nucleotides: TGCGCCAGCAGCTTGAGCTGGACCTCCTACAATGAGCAGTTCTTC. Translation: CASSLSWTSYNEQFF. This chain joins TRBV5-1 and TRBJ2-1; D gene ambiguous. Germline loops: CDR1 SGHRS, CDR2 YFSETQ. The CDR3 is made up of 15 amino acids. Between the trimmed V and J ends, which lost 1 base and 0 bases, there was a span of 8 bases.

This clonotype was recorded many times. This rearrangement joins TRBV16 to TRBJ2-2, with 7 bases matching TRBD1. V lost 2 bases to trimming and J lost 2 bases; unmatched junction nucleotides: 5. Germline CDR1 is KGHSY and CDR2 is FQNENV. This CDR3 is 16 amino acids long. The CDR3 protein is CASSQAWDRNTGELFF. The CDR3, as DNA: TGTGCCAGCAGCCAAGCGTGGGACAGAAACACCGGGGAGCTGTTTTTT.

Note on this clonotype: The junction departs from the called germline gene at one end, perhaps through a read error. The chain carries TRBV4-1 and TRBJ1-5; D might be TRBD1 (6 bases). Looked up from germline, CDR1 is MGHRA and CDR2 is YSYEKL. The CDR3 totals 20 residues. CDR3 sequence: CASSQDLLAGNRASNQPEHF. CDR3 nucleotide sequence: TGCGCCAGCAGCCAAGATTTGTTGGCAGGCAACAGGGCTAGCAATCAGCCCGAGCATTTT.

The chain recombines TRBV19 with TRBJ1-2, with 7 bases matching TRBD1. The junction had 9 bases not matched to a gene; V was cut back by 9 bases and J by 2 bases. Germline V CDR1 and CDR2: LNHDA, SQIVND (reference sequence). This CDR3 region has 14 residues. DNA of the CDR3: TGTGCCAGGGCCTCGACAGGGAGAAACTATGGCTACACCTTC. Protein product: CARASTGRNYGYTF.

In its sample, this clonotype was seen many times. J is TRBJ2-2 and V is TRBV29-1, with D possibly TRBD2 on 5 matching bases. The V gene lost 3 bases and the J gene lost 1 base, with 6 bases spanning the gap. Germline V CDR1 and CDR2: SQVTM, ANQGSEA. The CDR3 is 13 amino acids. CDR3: CSVEEENTGELFF. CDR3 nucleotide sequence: TGCAGCGTTGAGGAGGAGAACACCGGGGAGCTGTTTTTT.

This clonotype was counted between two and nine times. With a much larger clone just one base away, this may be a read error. As DNA, the CDR3 is TGTGCCCGCAGTCCCACCACGGAGCAGTACTTC. Translating gives CARSPTTEQYF. This chain connects TRBV28 to TRBJ2-7, with D hard to call. Germline V gives CDR1 MDHEN, CDR2 SYDVKM. This CDR3 is built from 11 residues. Based on the CDR3 plus reference TRBV28 and TRBJ2-7, the full variable domain is DVKVTQSSRYLVKRTGEKVFLECVQDMDHENMFWYRQDPGLGLRLIYFSYDVKMKEKGDIPEGYSVSREKKERFSLILESASTNQTSMYLCARSPTTEQYFGPGTRLTVT.

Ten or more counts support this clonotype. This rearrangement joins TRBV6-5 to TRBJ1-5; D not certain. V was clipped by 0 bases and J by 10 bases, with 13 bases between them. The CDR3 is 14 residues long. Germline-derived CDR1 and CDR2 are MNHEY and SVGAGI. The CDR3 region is CASSYSWGTGPQHF. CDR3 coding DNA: TGTGCCAGCAGTTACTCGTGGGGAACGGGACCCCAGCATTTT.

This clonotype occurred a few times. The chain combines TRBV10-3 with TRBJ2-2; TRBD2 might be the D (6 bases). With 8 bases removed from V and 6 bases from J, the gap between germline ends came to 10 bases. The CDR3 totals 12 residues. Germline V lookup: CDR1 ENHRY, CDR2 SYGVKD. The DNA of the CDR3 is TGTGCCATCCCCGCGGGGCCCGGGGAGCTGTTTTTT. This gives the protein CAIPAGPGELFF.

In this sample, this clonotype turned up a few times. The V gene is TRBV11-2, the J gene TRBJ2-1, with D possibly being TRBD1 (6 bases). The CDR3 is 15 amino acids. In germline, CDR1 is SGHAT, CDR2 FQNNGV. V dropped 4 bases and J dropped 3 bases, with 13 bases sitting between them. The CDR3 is CASSSIRDIYNEQFF. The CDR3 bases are TGTGCCAGCAGCTCGATCCGGGACATCTACAATGAGCAGTTCTTC.

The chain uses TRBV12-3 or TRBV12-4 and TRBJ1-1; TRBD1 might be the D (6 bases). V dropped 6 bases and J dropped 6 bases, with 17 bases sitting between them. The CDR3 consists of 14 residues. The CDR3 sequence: CASRHNRAGAEAFF. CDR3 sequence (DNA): TGTGCCAGCAGGCATAACAGGGCTGGGGCTGAAGCTTTCTTT.